This T cell receptor (beta chain) was captured by sequencing in a study of regulatory and conventional T cells in RAG deficiency. Points from the study as a whole: Other subsets showed approximately 10-fold reductions, but Treg unique TCR beta sequences fell roughly 93-fold in these patients. Omenn patients showed >90% Treg-Tconv overlap and shorter CDR3 lengths.

Generated by immunoSEQ multiplex PCR, the TCRdb table keeps only in-frame clones and is missing some. The sample contains around 12,000 clones, just under 95% of which appear only once. The sorted conventional CD4+ T cells were CD25-low and CD127-high, with genomic DNA sequenced. Trimming pared 7 bases from V and 3 bases from J, leaving 10 bases between. Germline lookup yields CDR1 SEHNR and CDR2 FQNEAQ (reference sequence). This CDR3 comprises 13 residues. A remark on this clone: Its antigen is currently unknown.

This sample was also put to use in a study of regulatory T cells. Per that paper: The primer mix had 52 TRBV and 13 TRBJ primers.

The chain recombines TRBV7-9 with TRBJ1-5; D might be TRBD1 (5 bases). Sequenced material: CD4+ effector T cells sorted from blood. The TCR was taken from a human donor in good health. The CDR3 reads CASNQGFNQPQHF. The CDR3 nucleotides are TGTGCCAGCAACCAGGGCTTCAATCAGCCCCAGCATTTT.